Detailed here is one T cell receptor beta chain. Its antigen is not known. The study ran its PCR with 60 Vbeta and 13 Jbeta primers. Under the authors' procedure: Unique TCR beta chains totaled around 86 million in a later count, with around 10 million of them shared. Assay: immunoSEQ multiplex PCR; the TCRdb copy retains only in-frame clones and omits some. From that table come the V and J calls and clone size; the DNA was used to work out D and trimming. This table has 150,000 or so clones, 70% to 85% appearing once. The data derive from a study of cytomegalovirus exposure and HLA in healthy donors. Trimming shortened V by 1 base and J by 0 bases, and 7 bases separated the two germline ends. Germline lookup yields CDR1 SEHNR and CDR2 FQNEAQ (reference sequence). The CDR3 is made up of 14 amino acids. General observations from the study: Specific recognition of CMV antigens was confirmed in vitro for three chains (all CMV-associated). Researchers counted roughly 150 TCR beta chains as cytomegalovirus-associated. The authors later found TCR association rates varying by HLA locus, with DRB1 most and HLA-C fewest.

What was sequenced was PBMCs. The receptor comes from a young man in good health and CMV-seropositive. The chain recombines TRBV7-9 with TRBJ2-7, with D perhaps matching TRBD1 (5 bases). In nucleotides, the CDR3 is TGTGCCAGCAGCTTAGACAGGCGCTCCTACGAGCAGTACTTC. Residues: CASSLDRRSYEQYF.